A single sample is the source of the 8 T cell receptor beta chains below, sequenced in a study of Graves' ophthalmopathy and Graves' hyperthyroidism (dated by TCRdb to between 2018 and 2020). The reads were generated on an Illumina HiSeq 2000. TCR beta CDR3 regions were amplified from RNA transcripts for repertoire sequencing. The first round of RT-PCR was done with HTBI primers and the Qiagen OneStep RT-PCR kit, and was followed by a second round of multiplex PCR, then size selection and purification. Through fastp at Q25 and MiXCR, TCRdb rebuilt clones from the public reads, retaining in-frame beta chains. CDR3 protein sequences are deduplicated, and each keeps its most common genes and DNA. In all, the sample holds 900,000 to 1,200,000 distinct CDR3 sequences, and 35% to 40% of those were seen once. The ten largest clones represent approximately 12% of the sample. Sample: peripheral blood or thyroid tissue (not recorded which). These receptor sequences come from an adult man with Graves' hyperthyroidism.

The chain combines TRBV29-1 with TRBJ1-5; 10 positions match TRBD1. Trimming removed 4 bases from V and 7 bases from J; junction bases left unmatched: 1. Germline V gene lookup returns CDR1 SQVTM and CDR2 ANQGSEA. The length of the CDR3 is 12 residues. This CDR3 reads CSVATGGQPQHF. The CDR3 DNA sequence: TGCAGCGTTGCGACAGGGGGCCAGCCCCAGCATTTT.

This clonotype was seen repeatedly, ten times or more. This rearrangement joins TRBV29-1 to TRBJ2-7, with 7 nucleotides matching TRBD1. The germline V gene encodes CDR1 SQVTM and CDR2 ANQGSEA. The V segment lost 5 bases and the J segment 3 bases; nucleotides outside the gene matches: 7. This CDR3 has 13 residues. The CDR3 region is CSVRTGPIYEQYF. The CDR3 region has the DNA TGCAGCGTTCGGACAGGACCTATCTACGAGCAGTACTTC.

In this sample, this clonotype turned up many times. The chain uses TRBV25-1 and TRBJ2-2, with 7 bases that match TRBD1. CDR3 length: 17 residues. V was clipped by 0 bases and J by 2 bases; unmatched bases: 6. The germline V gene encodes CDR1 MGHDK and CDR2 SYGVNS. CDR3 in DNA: TGTGCCAGCAGTGAATATATTGGGACAGCCAACACCGGGGAGCTGTTTTTT. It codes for CASSEYIGTANTGELFF.

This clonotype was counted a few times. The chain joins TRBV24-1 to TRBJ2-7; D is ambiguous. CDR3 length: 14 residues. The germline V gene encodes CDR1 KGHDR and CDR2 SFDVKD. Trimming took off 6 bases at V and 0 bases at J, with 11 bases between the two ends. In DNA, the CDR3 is TGTGCCACCAGTCCGGCGGCGAGCTCCTACGAGCAGTACTTC. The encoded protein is CATSPAASSYEQYF.

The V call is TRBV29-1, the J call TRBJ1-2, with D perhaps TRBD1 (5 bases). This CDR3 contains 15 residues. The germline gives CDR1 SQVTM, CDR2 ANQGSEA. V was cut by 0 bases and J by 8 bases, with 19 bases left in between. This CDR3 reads CSVEDTWARAGGYTF. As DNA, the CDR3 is TGCAGCGTTGAAGATACTTGGGCCAGGGCTGGCGGCTACACCTTC.

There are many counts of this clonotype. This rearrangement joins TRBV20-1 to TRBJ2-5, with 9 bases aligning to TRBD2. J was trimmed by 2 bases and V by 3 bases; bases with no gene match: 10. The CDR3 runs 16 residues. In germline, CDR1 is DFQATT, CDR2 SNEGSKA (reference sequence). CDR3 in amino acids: CSASDQAGGRQETQYF. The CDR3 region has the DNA TGCAGTGCTAGCGATCAAGCGGGAGGAAGACAAGAGACCCAGTACTTC.

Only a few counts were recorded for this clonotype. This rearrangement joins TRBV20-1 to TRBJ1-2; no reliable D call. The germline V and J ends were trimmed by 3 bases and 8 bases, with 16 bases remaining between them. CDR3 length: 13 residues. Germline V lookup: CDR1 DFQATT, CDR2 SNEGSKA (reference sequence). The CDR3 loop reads CSASGRGGEGYTF. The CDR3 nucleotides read TGCAGTGCTAGCGGGCGGGGTGGAGAAGGCTACACCTTC.

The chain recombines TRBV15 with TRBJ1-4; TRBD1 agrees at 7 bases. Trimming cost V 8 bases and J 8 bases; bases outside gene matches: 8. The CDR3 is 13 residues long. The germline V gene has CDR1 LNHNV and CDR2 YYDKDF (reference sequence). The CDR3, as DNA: TGTGCCACCCGTCGACAGGGAGGAGAAAAACTGTTTTTT. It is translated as CATRRQGGEKLFF. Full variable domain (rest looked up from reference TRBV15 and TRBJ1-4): DAMVIQNPRYQVTQFGKPVTLSCSQTLNHNVMYWYQQKSSQAPKLLFHYYDKDFNNEADTPDNFQSRRPNTSFCFLDIRSPGLGDTAMYLCATRRQGGEKLFFGSGTQLSVL.